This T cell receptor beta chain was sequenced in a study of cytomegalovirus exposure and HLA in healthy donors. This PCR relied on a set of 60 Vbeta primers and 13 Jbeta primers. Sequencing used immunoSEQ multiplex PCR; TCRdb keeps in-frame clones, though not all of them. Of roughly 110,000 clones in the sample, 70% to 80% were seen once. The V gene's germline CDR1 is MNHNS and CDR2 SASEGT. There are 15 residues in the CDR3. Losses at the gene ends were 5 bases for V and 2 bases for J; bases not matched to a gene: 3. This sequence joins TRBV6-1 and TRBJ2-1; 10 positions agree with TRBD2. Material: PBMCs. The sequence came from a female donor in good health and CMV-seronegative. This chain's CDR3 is CASSSGLAAYNEQFF. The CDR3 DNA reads TGTGCCAGCAGTTCCGGACTAGCGGCCTACAATGAGCAGTTCTTC.